This T cell receptor beta chain was documented in a study of radiotherapy plus CTLA-4 blockade in lung cancer. Germline CDR1 and CDR2: MGHDK and SYGVNS. The CDR3 extends over 18 amino acids. V shed 2 bases and J 4 bases; nucleotides not matched to a gene: 6. This clone showed up just once. Profiled with immunoSEQ multiplex PCR; TCRdb holds only in-frame clones, not every one. The sample includes fewer than 65,000 clones, approximately 80% of them seen just once. The rearrangement joins TRBV25-1 to TRBJ2-6, with 12 bases identical to TRBD2. The source of this sequence is a human donor with non-small cell lung cancer whose response to radiotherapy plus ipilimumab could not be evaluated. The sample consisted of peripheral blood, taken from a patient treated with radiotherapy plus ipilimumab. CDR3 nucleotide sequence: TGTGCCAGCAGTGAAGGCCCTAGCGGGAGGGCCGGGGCCAACGTCCTGACTTTC. It encodes CASSEGPSGRAGANVLTF. Supplemented by reference TRBV25-1 and TRBJ2-6, the full variable domain reads EADIYQTPRYLVIGTGKKITLECSQTMGHDKMYWYQQDPGMELHLIHYSYGVNSTEKGDLSSESTVSRIRTEHFPLTLESARPSHTSQYLCASSEGPSGRAGANVLTFGAGSRLTVL.